One T cell receptor beta chain is described in this entry. V lost 4 bases and J lost 1; bases outside the gene matches: 13. Germline loops: CDR1 LGHNA, CDR2 YSLEER. The CDR3 covers 19 residues. This sample is drawn from a study of blood T cell repertoires in COVID-19. The method was immunoSEQ multiplex PCR; TCRdb's version includes in-frame clones alone and lacks a portion of them. The table lists over 200,000 clones, about 90% of them singletons, with approximately 15% in the top ten. Sequencing input: PBMCs or T cells enriched from blood (not recorded which). V gene TRBV4-3 combines with J gene TRBJ2-3; the match to TRBD2 covers 11 bases. This TCR was recovered from a man aged 25-45 years who had been exposed to COVID-19. The CDR3 loop is CASSPRGLAGGRGTDTQYF. The CDR3, as DNA: TGCGCCAGCAGCCCGCGGGGGCTAGCGGGGGGCCGGGGCACAGATACGCAGTATTTT.